Shown below are 30 T cell receptor beta chains from a single sample sequenced in a study of OX40 agonist ivuxolimab in advanced cancers. Assay: immunoSEQ multiplex PCR; the TCRdb copy retains only in-frame clones and omits some. The data contain more than 45,000 clones, 88% of them seen just once; the ten biggest clones take up more than 6.5%. Specimen: CD4+ or CD8+ T cells sorted from blood, collected in a trial of the OX40 agonist ivuxolimab. These receptors all stem from an adult with an advanced solid tumor such as melanoma, head and neck, liver or kidney cancer.

The chain is built from TRBV5-1 and TRBJ2-1, with D unresolved. This CDR3 is built from 15 residues. With 0 bases removed from V and 1 base from J, the gap between germline ends came to 8 bases. Germline V CDR1 and CDR2: SGHRS, YFSETQ. The CDR3 nucleotides are TGCGCCAGCAGCTTGGAAGGGTTATCCTACAATGAGCAGTTCTTC. Translation gives CASSLEGLSYNEQFF.

This sequence joins TRBV4-2 and TRBJ2-3; D is possibly TRBD1 (6 bases). This CDR3 has 13 residues. Looked up from germline, CDR1 is LGHNA and CDR2 is YNFKEQ. V was shortened by 0 bases and J by 11 bases, with 12 bases between the two germline ends. DNA for the CDR3: TGTGCCAGCAGCCAAGATTTGAGGGGGATGCAGTATTTT. Its translation: CASSQDLRGMQYF.

This clone has just a few counts. The genes are TRBV5-1 and TRBJ2-7; weak D call: TRBD1 (6 bases). Deletions cut 4 bases from V and 9 bases from J, with 20 bases between. This CDR3 spans 14 amino acids. CDR1 is SGHRS, CDR2 YFSETQ, per germline. The chain's CDR3 is CASSLRSGAQGQYF. CDR3 nucleotides: TGCGCCAGCAGCCTCCGCTCAGGGGCTCAAGGGCAGTACTTC.

The chain carries TRBV2 and TRBJ1-6; D is undetermined. The CDR3 covers 15 residues. Trimming removed 2 bases at V and 0 bases at J, with 5 bases between. The germline V gene encodes CDR1 SNHLY and CDR2 FYNNEI. The CDR3 DNA sequence: TGTGCCAGCAGTGAACAGAACTCCTATAATTCACCCCTCCACTTT. Translation: CASSEQNSYNSPLHF. Full variable domain (outside the CDR3, taken from reference TRBV2 and TRBJ1-6): EPEVTQTPSHQVTQMGQEVILRCVPISNHLYFYWYRQILGQKVEFLVSFYNNEISEKSEIFDDQFSVERPDGSNFTLKIRSTKLEDSAMYFCASSEQNSYNSPLHFGNGTRLTVT.

The J gene is TRBJ2-7, the V gene TRBV6-5; D unresolved. Trimming left V 2 bases short and J 2 bases short, with 7 bases between. This CDR3 is built from 13 residues. Germline CDR1 reads MNHEY; CDR2 reads SVGAGI. In DNA, the CDR3 is TGTGCCAGCAGTTACGCGTATGCCTACGAGCAGTACTTC. This encodes CASSYAYAYEQYF.

This clone was found once. The chain is built from TRBV7-9 and TRBJ1-1; D is unclear. Germline CDR1 reads SEHNR; CDR2 reads FQNEAQ (reference sequence). V shed 3 bases and J shed 1 base, with 9 bases lying between them. This CDR3 contains 14 residues. In DNA form, the CDR3 reads TGTGCCAGCAGCTTTCAAGAGCCGAACACTGAAGCTTTCTTT. Translation gives CASSFQEPNTEAFF.

The chain employs TRBV7-3 and TRBJ2-7, with 9 bases that match TRBD1. The trim removed 5 bases at V and 6 bases at J, leaving 5 bases unmatched. The length of the CDR3 is 13 residues. CDR1 SGHTA and CDR2 FQGTGA come from the germline V gene. CDR3 in amino acids: CASSLLTGGEQYF. The CDR3 DNA is TGTGCCAGCAGCCTACTGACAGGGGGCGAGCAGTACTTC.

V is TRBV7-9 and J is TRBJ1-1; 8 bases fit TRBD1. CDR1 and CDR2 from the germline V gene are SEHNR and FQNEAQ (reference sequence). With V trimmed by 0 bases and J by 5 bases, 2 bases remained unmatched. The CDR3 contains 14 residues. CDR3: CASSLADRATEAFF. CDR3 in DNA: TGTGCCAGCAGCTTAGCGGACAGGGCAACTGAAGCTTTCTTT.

The J gene is TRBJ1-5, the V gene TRBV10-1, with unresolved D. CDR3 size: 13 residues. Germline lookup yields CDR1 WNHNN and CDR2 SYGVQD (reference sequence). V was shortened by 4 bases and J by 5 bases, with 9 bases between the two germline ends. The CDR3 region has the DNA TGCGCCAGCAGTGTTGGGCTAGATCAGCCCCAGCATTTT. Translated, it gives CASSVGLDQPQHF.

The V gene is TRBV7-9, the J gene TRBJ1-5; a possible D gene is TRBD1 (6 bases). The CDR3 is 14 residues long. V lost 1 base to trimming and J lost 4 bases, with 8 bases between them. The germline gives CDR1 SEHNR, CDR2 FQNEAQ (reference sequence). CDR3 loop: CASSLVDSNQPQHF. The DNA for the CDR3 is TGTGCCAGCAGCTTAGTGGACAGTAATCAGCCCCAGCATTTT.

The chain joins TRBV11-2 to TRBJ2-3; D is unclear. CDR1 SGHAT and CDR2 FQNNGV come from the germline V gene. The CDR3 runs 16 residues. Trimming stripped 1 base from V and 0 bases from J, with 11 bases between. CDR3 in DNA: TGTGCCAGCAGCTTAGGGCTTCGCGGCAGCACAGATACGCAGTATTTT. Its translation is CASSLGLRGSTDTQYF. Supplemented by reference TRBV11-2 and TRBJ2-3, the full variable domain reads EAGVAQSPRYKIIEKRQSVAFWCNPISGHATLYWYQQILGQGPKLLIQFQNNGVVDDSQLPKDRFSAERLKGVDSTLKIQPAKLEDSAVYLCASSLGLRGSTDTQYFGPGTRLTVL.

A single count supports this clone. This chain links TRBV29-1 with TRBJ2-1; TRBD2 agrees at 11 bases. Per germline, CDR1 SQVTM and CDR2 ANQGSEA. After removal of 3 bases from V and 0 bases from J, the junction contained 4 bases not matched to a gene. The CDR3 length is 16 residues. The CDR3 nucleotides read TGCAGCGTTGAGAAGGGGACTAGCGGCTCCTACAATGAGCAGTTCTTC. Residues: CSVEKGTSGSYNEQFF.

The gene calls are TRBV7-2 and TRBJ2-7; 8 nucleotides match TRBD2. CDR1 is SGHTA, CDR2 FQGNSA, per germline. The CDR3 loop spans 14 amino acids. The J segment lost 5 bases and the V segment lost 4 bases, leaving 7 bases of the junction unmatched. Written as DNA, the CDR3 is TGTGCCAGCAGCTCAAGACTAGCGCGAAACGAGCAGTACTTC. This sequence encodes CASSSRLARNEQYF.

J is TRBJ1-2 and V is TRBV4-1; 8 bases fit TRBD1. This CDR3 has 14 amino acids. Looked up from germline, CDR1 is MGHRA and CDR2 is YSYEKL. Germline trimming cut 1 base from V and 4 bases from J; bases unmatched to any gene: 2. In DNA, the CDR3 is TGCGCCAGCAGCCAAGGGACAGGGTTCTATGGCTACACCTTC. Its protein is CASSQGTGFYGYTF.

This chain links TRBV5-6 with TRBJ2-3, with unresolved D. From germline, CDR1 is SGHDT and CDR2 YYEEEE. The CDR3 spans 14 residues. The V and J ends lost 1 base and 0 bases respectively, with 6 bases between them. The CDR3 is CASSLTASTDTQYF. The DNA of the CDR3 is TGTGCCAGCAGCTTGACAGCTAGCACAGATACGCAGTATTTT.

This clone is labeled medium-sized (0.01 to 0.1%). The chain has TRBV14 and TRBJ1-4; 9 bases match TRBD1. CDR1 is SGHDN, CDR2 FVKESK, per germline. V was pared by 5 bases and J by 6 bases, with 7 bases of the junction left unmatched. The CDR3 has 15 residues. Here the CDR3 DNA reads TGTGCCAGCAGCATCGACAGGGGGAATGATGAAAAACTGTTTTTT. Protein product: CASSIDRGNDEKLFF.

CDR3 sequence reads: CASSEGRREWITGELFF. The CDR3 nucleotides read TGTGCCAGCAGTGAAGGAAGGCGGGAATGGATCACCGGGGAGCTGTTTTTT. V usage is TRBV6-1 and J usage is TRBJ2-2; D is perhaps TRBD2 (6 bases). CDR1 is MNHNS and CDR2 is SASEGT in the germline V gene. The V end lost 1 base, the J end lost 4 bases, and 16 bases lay between the germline ends. The CDR3 contains 17 residues.

The chain's CDR3 is CASRGGPEPYNEQFF. DNA of the CDR3: TGCGCCAGCAGAGGGGGGCCTGAACCCTACAATGAGCAGTTCTTC. This chain uses TRBV23-1 with TRBJ2-1; either TRBD1 or TRBD2 may fit D (6 bases each). TRBV23-1 falls under the ORF class, with uncertain function. V dropped 6 bases and J dropped 2 bases, with 14 bases sitting between them. This CDR3 has 15 residues.

The V call is TRBV2, the J call TRBJ1-4; the D is unclear. Deletions cut 7 bases from V and 4 bases from J, with 13 bases between. Germline V gives CDR1 SNHLY, CDR2 FYNNEI. The CDR3 covers 14 residues. The CDR3 reads CASTRPAFNEKLFF. CDR3 nucleotide sequence: TGTGCCAGCACCCGACCCGCGTTTAATGAAAAACTGTTTTTT.

The J gene is TRBJ2-1, the V gene TRBV28; possible D gene TRBD1, 5 bases. The CDR3 contains 13 residues. Germline lookup yields CDR1 MDHEN and CDR2 SYDVKM. V lost 5 bases and J lost 8, with 13 bases in between. CDR3 coding DNA: TGTGCCAGCAGTGGTCAGGGTGGGGATGAGCAGTTCTTC. This sequence encodes CASSGQGGDEQFF.

This sequence joins TRBV28 and TRBJ1-2; D unclear. Germline V lookup: CDR1 MDHEN, CDR2 SYDVKM. This CDR3 is built from 13 residues. V was trimmed by 7 bases and J by 4 bases, leaving 13 bases between them. CDR3 DNA: TGTGCCAGCACCTCGGACGAAAGCTATGGCTACACCTTC. It is translated as CASTSDESYGYTF.

The chain has TRBV2 and TRBJ2-3, with 7 bases fitting TRBD2. The CDR3 sequence is 15 residues long. Germline-derived CDR1 and CDR2 are SNHLY and FYNNEI. Germline trimming cut 6 bases from V and 1 base from J; bases unmatched to any gene: 7. In DNA form, the CDR3 reads TGTGCCAGCAGCTTTATAGCGGGTCGCACAGATACGCAGTATTTT. Translated: CASSFIAGRTDTQYF.

This chain joins TRBV15 and TRBJ1-3; D possibly corresponds to TRBD1 (6 bases). The germline V gene has CDR1 LNHNV and CDR2 YYDKDF (reference sequence). This CDR3 contains 15 residues. Trimming pared 2 bases from V and 4 bases from J, leaving 12 bases between. The CDR3 DNA reads as TGTGCCACCAGCAGAAGCGGGGGCCGAGGAAACACCATATATTTT. Translating it yields CATSRSGGRGNTIYF.

The rearrangement uses TRBV5-1 and TRBJ1-3; D remains ambiguous. The CDR3 is made up of 14 amino acids. Germline V CDR1 and CDR2: SGHRS, YFSETQ. V dropped 0 bases and J dropped 0 bases, with 4 bases sitting between them. CDR3 sequence reads: CASSLGGSGNTIYF. The CDR3 nucleotides are TGCGCCAGCAGCTTGGGTGGCTCTGGAAACACCATATATTTT.

This chain links TRBV6-5 with TRBJ1-1, with 9 bases aligning to TRBD1. J lost 9 bases, V lost 6 bases, and 8 bases had no gene match. The germline V gene encodes CDR1 MNHEY and CDR2 SVGAGI. This CDR3 is 13 amino acids long. The CDR3 DNA reads TGTGCCAGCAGCAGACCGGGACAGGGCCAAGCTTTCTTT. Translating it yields CASSRPGQGQAFF.

The chain carries TRBV25-1 and TRBJ2-3, with D perhaps matching TRBD2 (6 bases). The CDR3 sequence is 14 residues long. Trimming removed 1 base from V and 5 bases from J, with 10 bases in between. CDR1 is MGHDK and CDR2 is SYGVNS in the germline V gene. The CDR3 sequence is CASSEFGRGDTQYF. The CDR3 DNA is TGTGCCAGCAGTGAATTCGGGAGAGGAGATACGCAGTATTTT.

The chain has TRBV15 and TRBJ1-5; D not resolved. This CDR3 is built from 14 residues. V was clipped by 1 base and J by 4 bases, with 8 bases between them. Per germline, CDR1 LNHNV and CDR2 YYDKDF (reference sequence). The CDR3 DNA reads TGTGCCACCAGCAGAGGGGTTAGTAATCAGCCCCAGCATTTT. Amino acid sequence: CATSRGVSNQPQHF.

Notes on this clone: One junction end does not reproduce the germline sequence, and a read error may be involved. The chain combines TRBV7-7 with TRBJ2-1, with D possibly being TRBD1 (6 bases). This CDR3 spans 13 amino acids. Germline-derived CDR1 and CDR2 are SSHAT and FNYEAQ (reference sequence). CDR3 sequence: CASSQQGAGEQFF. CDR3 bases: TGTGCTAGCAGTCAACAGGGAGCTGGTGAGCAGTTCTTC.

The rearrangement joins TRBV10-3 to TRBJ1-4; 8 nucleotides match TRBD1. Germline CDR1 and CDR2: ENHRY and SYGVKD. This CDR3 is built from 14 residues. The V and J ends lost 6 bases and 4 bases, in that order; junction bases with no gene match: 4. CDR3 region: CAIRDRVDNEKLFF. The CDR3 nucleotides are TGTGCCATCAGGGACAGGGTGGATAATGAAAAACTGTTTTTT.

This sequence joins TRBV5-4 and TRBJ2-1; 7 bases fit TRBD2. Germline V lookup: CDR1 SGHNT, CDR2 YYREEE (reference sequence). J lost 8 bases, V lost 0 bases, and 5 bases had no gene match. This CDR3 region has 14 residues. The CDR3 DNA sequence: TGTGCCAGCAGCTTGGACCCGGGGAGGGATGAGCAGTTCTTC. This translates into CASSLDPGRDEQFF.